This entry lists 27 T cell receptor beta chains sequenced from one sample in a study of monozygotic twins with inflammatory bowel disease (dated by TCRdb to between 2018 and 2021). Receptor libraries were prepared by 5' RACE. Sequencing was carried out with an Illumina HiSeq 2500. The reads went through TCRdb reprocessing, and each CDR3 protein sequence gets one entry with no DNA. The table kept for this sample lists around 100,000 distinct CDR3 sequences. The ten top clones hold 1.5% to 2% of the sample. Sequences were obtained from blood. All receptors derive from a human donor with ulcerative colitis or Crohn's disease, or a healthy co-twin of an affected twin (not recorded which).

This rearrangement joins TRBV20-1 to TRBJ2-7. Looked up from germline, CDR1 is DFQATT and CDR2 is SNEGSKA (reference sequence). This CDR3 comprises 15 residues. The CDR3 reads CSARSLAGNSYEQYF.

The chain has TRBV27 and TRBJ1-5; TCRdb outputs TRBD1, but without DNA this stays unchecked. Germline V lookup: CDR1 MNHEY, CDR2 SMNVEV (reference sequence). The CDR3 totals 15 residues. The CDR3 reads CASSAGTGVTQPQHF.

This rearrangement joins TRBV20-1 to TRBJ2-3; lacking DNA, the TRBD2 call made by TCRdb goes unchecked. The germline V gene has CDR1 DFQATT and CDR2 SNEGSKA (reference sequence). This CDR3 region has 14 residues. CDR3 sequence reads: CSPSGSGRTDTQYF.

The chain combines TRBV25-1 with TRBJ2-7; checking the TCRdb D call of TRBD1 is not possible without DNA. Germline V gene lookup returns CDR1 MGHDK and CDR2 SYGVNS. The length of the CDR3 is 13 residues. CDR3 loop: CASRAGLSYEQYF.

The rearrangement joins TRBV7-6 to TRBJ2-5. The CDR3 extends over 12 amino acids. CDR1 and CDR2 from the germline V gene are SGHVS and FNYEAQ. CDR3 region: CASSLALSAQYF.

The chain recombines TRBV3-1 with TRBJ2-7; the TCRdb call, TRBD1, lacks DNA for checking. The CDR3 contains 14 residues. Germline CDR1 reads LGHDT; CDR2 reads YNNKEL (reference sequence). CDR3 region: CASSQVARANEQYF.

The CDR3 region is CASSDTKGASTDTQYF. The chain links TRBV7-9 to TRBJ2-3; TCRdb's assignment of TRBD1 cannot be checked, as there is no DNA. The CDR3 spans 16 residues. CDR1 SEHNR and CDR2 FQNEAQ come from the germline V gene (reference sequence).

V is TRBV7-2 and J is TRBJ2-1. The CDR3 sequence is 13 residues long. Germline lookup yields CDR1 SGHTA and CDR2 FQGNSA. CDR3 amino acids: CASSPRRGNEQFF.

V and J are TRBV5-1 and TRBJ2-7; TCRdb's D call of TRBD1 is untestable without DNA. Germline CDR1 SGHRS, CDR2 YFSETQ. There are 16 residues in the CDR3. CDR3 protein: CASSLEGQGLNLEQYF.

The rearrangement uses TRBV5-1 and TRBJ2-1; TCRdb's D call, TRBD1, is unchecked because there is no DNA. This CDR3 has 16 residues. Germline V lookup: CDR1 SGHRS, CDR2 YFSETQ. The CDR3 region is CASSLIVQGVLDEQFF.

The chain employs TRBV20-1 and TRBJ2-7; there is no DNA to check the TCRdb D call of TRBD1. The CDR3 consists of 13 residues. CDR1 and CDR2 (germline): DFQATT, SNEGSKA (reference sequence). The CDR3 is CSATTGTVNEQYF.

This chain connects TRBV6-1 to TRBJ2-7; TCRdb's assignment of TRBD2 cannot be checked, as there is no DNA. The CDR3 runs to 14 residues. CDR1 and CDR2 from the germline V gene are MNHNS and SASEGT. CDR3: CASSLVVGNYEQYF.

The rearrangement uses TRBV5-1 and TRBJ2-3; TCRdb outputs TRBD2, but without DNA this stays unchecked. Germline CDR1 is SGHRS and CDR2 is YFSETQ. CDR3 length equals 16 residues. CDR3 residues: CASSLAALARTDTQYF.

The V gene is TRBV12-3 or TRBV12-4, the J gene TRBJ1-5; TCRdb picks TRBD1, but there is no DNA to check that call. The CDR3 runs 15 residues. This CDR3 reads CASSLYRRANQPQHF.

This chain links TRBV28 with TRBJ1-5; TCRdb gives TRBD1 as the D gene, but with no DNA this cannot be confirmed. This CDR3 spans 15 amino acids. Germline CDR1 MDHEN, CDR2 SYDVKM. This CDR3 reads CASSFSGEGNQPQHF.

The V gene is TRBV7-9, the J gene TRBJ1-5; as DNA is missing, the TRBD1 call by TCRdb cannot be tested. CDR3 length: 13 amino acids. Germline V gives CDR1 SEHNR, CDR2 FQNEAQ (reference sequence). CDR3 amino acids: CASSPGRDQPQHF.

The chain joins TRBV7-8 to TRBJ1-5; TCRdb gives TRBD1 as the D gene, but with no DNA this cannot be confirmed. Germline V gene sequence: CDR1 SGHVS, CDR2 FQNEAQ. This CDR3 comprises 15 residues. CDR3 sequence: CASSLTPRANQPQHF.

V usage is TRBV20-1 and J usage is TRBJ1-2; TCRdb selects TRBD1, and the lack of DNA leaves this call unchecked. The length of the CDR3 is 13 residues. Germline CDR1 DFQATT, CDR2 SNEGSKA (reference sequence). CDR3 protein: CSARVHPGYGYTF.

The chain uses TRBV20-1 and TRBJ2-3; TCRdb gives TRBD2 as the D gene, but with no DNA this cannot be confirmed. CDR3 length equals 14 residues. Germline values: CDR1 DFQATT, CDR2 SNEGSKA (reference sequence). CDR3: CSALLAGGRDTQYF.

The CDR3 loop is CASSLGGGIQPQHF. The chain recombines TRBV5-6 with TRBJ1-5; no DNA is available, so the TRBD1 call from TCRdb remains unchecked. Germline loops: CDR1 SGHDT, CDR2 YYEEEE. The CDR3 length is 14 residues.

CDR3 protein: CASNQGARSTDTQYF. The rearrangement uses TRBV12-3 or TRBV12-4 and TRBJ2-3; the D call of TRBD1 rests on TCRdb alone, since no DNA is present to check it. The CDR3 has 15 amino acids.

The chain recombines TRBV4-3 with TRBJ2-7; TCRdb reports TRBD1, a call that lacks DNA to check it against. The CDR3 covers 15 residues. CDR1 and CDR2 from the germline V gene are LGHNA and YSLEER. This CDR3 reads CASSQAGTGPYEQYF.

The rearrangement joins TRBV24-1 to TRBJ2-2; TCRdb indicates TRBD1, and absent DNA this call remains unverified. The germline CDR1 and CDR2 sequences are KGHDR and SFDVKD. The CDR3 length is 15 residues. The CDR3 region is CATSVQGRDTGELFF.

The CDR3 loop reads CSARRTGWSYEQYF. This rearrangement joins TRBV20-1 to TRBJ2-7; without DNA, the TCRdb call of TRBD1 cannot be checked. The CDR3 loop spans 14 amino acids. Per the germline V gene, CDR1 is DFQATT and CDR2 is SNEGSKA (reference sequence).

The V gene is TRBV2, the J gene TRBJ2-7; checking the TCRdb D call of TRBD2 is not possible without DNA. This CDR3 has 15 amino acids. CDR1 is SNHLY and CDR2 is FYNNEI in the germline V gene. CDR3 sequence reads: CASSEGGLAGYEQYF. Supplemented by reference TRBV2 and TRBJ2-7, the full variable domain reads EPEVTQTPSHQVTQMGQEVILRCVPISNHLYFYWYRQILGQKVEFLVSFYNNEISEKSEIFDDQFSVERPDGSNFTLKIRSTKLEDSAMYFCASSEGGLAGYEQYFGPGTRLTVT.

The chain has TRBV6-6 and TRBJ1-1; the TCRdb D gene call, TRBD1, has no DNA to confirm it. The CDR3 sequence is 14 residues long. Looked up from germline, CDR1 is MNHNY and CDR2 is SVGAGI (reference sequence). The CDR3: CASSPAPRNTEAFF.

The V call is TRBV7-9, the J call TRBJ2-4; TCRdb's assignment of TRBD1 cannot be checked, as there is no DNA. CDR3 length equals 12 residues. Germline values: CDR1 SEHNR, CDR2 FQNEAQ (reference sequence). The CDR3 sequence is CASSSQGSIQYF.